The 16 T cell receptor beta chains given below trace back to one sample, sequenced in a study of cytomegalovirus exposure and HLA in healthy donors. Use of 60 Vbeta and 13 Jbeta primers characterized the PCR. Libraries were prepared by immunoSEQ multiplex PCR; TCRdb keeps only in-frame clonotypes and omits some of them. Among roughly 75,000 clones listed, 65% to 90% were seen once. Sequenced material: PBMCs. Source of these receptors: a man aged 65-85 years in good health and CMV-seropositive.

A single count supports this clone. This chain joins TRBV5-5 and TRBJ1-2; 7 bases agree with TRBD1. Germline V gene lookup returns CDR1 SGHKS and CDR2 YYEKEE (reference sequence). The CDR3 spans 13 residues. V lost 2 bases to trimming and J lost 7 bases; unmatched junction nucleotides: 5. This CDR3 reads CASSFQGESGYTF. In DNA form, the CDR3 reads TGTGCCAGCAGCTTTCAGGGGGAGAGTGGCTACACCTTC.

This chain connects TRBV4-3 to TRBJ2-7, with 9 bases that match TRBD1. The V gene's germline CDR1 is LGHNA and CDR2 YSLEER. The CDR3 loop spans 17 amino acids. The trim removed 4 bases at V and 4 bases at J, leaving 14 bases unmatched. CDR3 coding DNA: TGCGCCAGCAGCCGGACCTTCAGGAGGACAGGGGCTTACGAGCAGTACTTC. Translating gives CASSRTFRRTGAYEQYF.

The rearrangement uses TRBV28 and TRBJ2-7, with D possibly matching TRBD1 (6 bases). Germline V gives CDR1 MDHEN, CDR2 SYDVKM. The CDR3 has 11 amino acids. V lost 6 bases and J 3 bases, leaving 6 bases between the germline ends. CDR3 nucleotide sequence: TGTGCCAGCAGAGGGGGCTACGAGCAGTACTTC. Amino acid sequence: CASRGGYEQYF.

The gene calls are TRBV7-3 and TRBJ2-5; possibly TRBD1 for D (5 bases). The DNA end is more similar to TRBJ2-7, so the J call may be wrong. Germline CDR1 reads SGHTA; CDR2 reads FQGTGA. The CDR3 sequence is 13 residues long. DNA of the CDR3: TGTGCCAGCAGCTTAGACAGATACTACGAGCAGTACTTC. Amino acids: CASSLDRYYEQYF.

The V call is TRBV30, the J call TRBJ2-7; D ambiguous. V lost 4 bases and J lost 3, with 13 bases in between. This CDR3 has 13 residues. Germline CDR1 reads GTSNPN; CDR2 reads SVGIG (reference sequence). The CDR3 region is CAWTLVLYYEQYF. In DNA, the CDR3 is TGTGCCTGGACCCTAGTACTATACTACGAGCAGTACTTC.

In DNA form, the CDR3 reads TGTGCCAGCAGGGCCGGACAGGGGCATCAAGAGACCCAGTACTTC. Protein product: CASRAGQGHQETQYF. The chain couples TRBV28 to TRBJ2-5; TRBD1 aligns across 9 bases. Germline V lookup: CDR1 MDHEN, CDR2 SYDVKM. The CDR3 consists of 15 residues. V gave up 6 bases and J gave up 2 bases; unmatched junction bases: 7.

Only one count was recorded for this clone. The V gene is TRBV4-2, the J gene TRBJ2-1, with TRBD2 matching over 7 bases. CDR1 is LGHNA and CDR2 is YNFKEQ in the germline V gene. J gave up 8 bases and V 0 bases, and 10 bases lay outside the gene matches. This CDR3 region has 16 residues. This CDR3 is CASSQEIREVGYEQFF. The CDR3 DNA reads TGTGCCAGCAGCCAAGAGATCCGGGAGGTTGGCTATGAGCAGTTCTTC.

The chain recombines TRBV13 with TRBJ2-2; 8 nucleotides line up with TRBD2. Losses at the gene ends were 4 bases for V and 5 bases for J; bases not matched to a gene: 6. The CDR3 totals 15 residues. Germline V gene sequence: CDR1 PRHDT, CDR2 FYEKMQ (reference sequence). The CDR3 DNA reads TGTGCCAGCAGCTCCCGGGGGGGCAATACCGGGGAGCTGTTTTTT. As protein: CASSSRGGNTGELFF.

CDR3 coding DNA: TGTGCCAGCAGCGTAGGTATGGGGCCAAGAAACATTCAGTACTTC. Residues: CASSVGMGPRNIQYF. The chain has TRBV9 and TRBJ2-4, with a weak D call TRBD1 (5 bases). Per germline, CDR1 SGDLS and CDR2 YYNGEE. V lost 0 bases and J lost 6, with 13 bases in between. This CDR3 has 15 residues.

The V and J genes are TRBV7-2 and TRBJ2-7; 7 bases line up with TRBD2. The germline CDR1 and CDR2 sequences are SGHTA and FQGNSA. V shed 1 base, J shed 1 base, and the junction held 4 bases outside the gene matches. This CDR3 has 15 residues. In DNA, the CDR3 is TGTGCCAGCAGCTTAGGGGCCGGGAGGTCCTACGAGCAGTACTTC. Translated, it gives CASSLGAGRSYEQYF.

This sequence joins TRBV4-2 and TRBJ1-4; 10 bases match TRBD1. Germline loops: CDR1 LGHNA, CDR2 YNFKEQ. The V segment lost 0 bases and the J segment 8 bases; nucleotides outside the gene matches: 6. The CDR3 loop spans 16 amino acids. CDR3 sequence reads: CASSQDRQGAYEKLFF. As DNA, the CDR3 is TGTGCCAGCAGCCAAGATAGACAGGGGGCCTACGAAAAACTGTTTTTT.

The chain has TRBV4-3 and TRBJ2-5; tentatively, D is TRBD2 (6 bases). In germline, CDR1 is LGHNA, CDR2 YSLEER. There are 14 residues in the CDR3. Trimming removed 0 bases from V and 11 bases from J, with 16 bases in between. The CDR3 nucleotides are TGCGCCAGCAGCCAAGAAAGAACTAGTCGGGAGCAGTACTTC. Translation gives CASSQERTSREQYF.

The chain is built from TRBV11-2 and TRBJ1-1, with 8 positions matching TRBD1. There are 14 residues in the CDR3. Looked up from germline, CDR1 is SGHAT and CDR2 is FQNNGV. The ends lost 4 bases at V and 6 bases at J; junction bases unmatched: 7. Here the CDR3 reads CASSSQGAKAEAFF. CDR3 in DNA: TGTGCCAGCAGCTCCCAGGGGGCTAAGGCTGAAGCTTTCTTT.

The V gene is TRBV5-1, the J gene TRBJ2-1; 7 nucleotides match TRBD2. The length of the CDR3 is 16 residues. The germline gives CDR1 SGHRS, CDR2 YFSETQ. The trim removed 4 bases at V and 0 bases at J, leaving 7 bases unmatched. The CDR3 DNA reads as TGCGCCAGCAGCATCGAGACTAGCTCCTCCTACAATGAGCAGTTCTTC. Translated: CASSIETSSSYNEQFF.

The chain is built from TRBV11-2 and TRBJ2-5, with TRBD2 identical over 13 bases. Trimming removed 1 base from V and 3 bases from J; junction bases left unmatched: 8. This CDR3 is 18 amino acids long. Germline lookup yields CDR1 SGHAT and CDR2 FQNNGV. For the CDR3, the DNA is TGTGCCAGCAGCTTAGGGGTACTAGCGGGAGGGCCGAAAGAGACCCAGTACTTC. Its translation: CASSLGVLAGGPKETQYF. The variable domain in full, with the rest retrieved from reference TRBV11-2 and TRBJ2-5, is EAGVAQSPRYKIIEKRQSVAFWCNPISGHATLYWYQQILGQGPKLLIQFQNNGVVDDSQLPKDRFSAERLKGVDSTLKIQPAKLEDSAVYLCASSLGVLAGGPKETQYFGPGTRLLVL.

The V and J genes are TRBV18 and TRBJ2-7; D perhaps matches TRBD1 (6 bases). V lost 5 bases and J lost 4, with 12 bases in between. The CDR3 covers 13 residues. In germline, CDR1 is KGHSH, CDR2 LQKENI. CDR3 region: CASSGGGQYEQYF. CDR3 DNA sequence: TGTGCCAGCTCAGGGGGCGGACAGTACGAGCAGTACTTC.